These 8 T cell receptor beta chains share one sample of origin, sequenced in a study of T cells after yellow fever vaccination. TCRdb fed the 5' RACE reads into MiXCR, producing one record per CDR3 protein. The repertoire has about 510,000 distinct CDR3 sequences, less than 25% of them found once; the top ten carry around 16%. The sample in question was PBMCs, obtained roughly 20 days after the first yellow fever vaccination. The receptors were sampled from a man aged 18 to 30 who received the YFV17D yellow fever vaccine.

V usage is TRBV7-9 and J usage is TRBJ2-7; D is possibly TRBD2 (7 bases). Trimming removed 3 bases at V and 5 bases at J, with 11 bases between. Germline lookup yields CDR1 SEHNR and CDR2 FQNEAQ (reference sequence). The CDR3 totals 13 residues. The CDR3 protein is CASSLGGRDEQYF. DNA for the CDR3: TGTGCCAGCAGCTTGGGGGGGCGGGACGAGCAGTACTTC.

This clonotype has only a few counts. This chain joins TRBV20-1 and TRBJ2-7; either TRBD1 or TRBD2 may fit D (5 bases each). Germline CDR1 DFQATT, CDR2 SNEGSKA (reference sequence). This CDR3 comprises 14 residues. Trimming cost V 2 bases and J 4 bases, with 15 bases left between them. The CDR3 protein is CSARSGTGIYEQYF. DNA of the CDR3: TGCAGTGCTAGATCCGGGACGGGGATTTACGAGCAGTACTTC.

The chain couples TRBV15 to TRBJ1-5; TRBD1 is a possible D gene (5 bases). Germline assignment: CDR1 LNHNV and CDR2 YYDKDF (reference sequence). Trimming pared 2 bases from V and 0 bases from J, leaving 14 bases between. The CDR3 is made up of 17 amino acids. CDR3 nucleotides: TGTGCCACCAGCAGATCGGGGGGGGTCCCTAGCAATCAGCCCCAGCATTTT. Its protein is CATSRSGGVPSNQPQHF.

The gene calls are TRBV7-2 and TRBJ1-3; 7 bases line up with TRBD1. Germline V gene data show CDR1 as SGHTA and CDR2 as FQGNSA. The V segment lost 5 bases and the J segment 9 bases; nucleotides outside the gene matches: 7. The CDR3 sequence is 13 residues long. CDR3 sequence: CASSPQTGSTIYF. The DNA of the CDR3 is TGTGCCAGCAGCCCCCAGACAGGGTCCACCATATATTTT.

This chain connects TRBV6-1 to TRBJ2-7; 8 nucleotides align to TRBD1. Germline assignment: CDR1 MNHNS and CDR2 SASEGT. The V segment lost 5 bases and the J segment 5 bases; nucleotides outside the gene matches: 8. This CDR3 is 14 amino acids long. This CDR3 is CASSPGDRIDEQYF. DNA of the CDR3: TGTGCCAGCAGTCCCGGGGACAGGATAGACGAGCAGTACTTC.

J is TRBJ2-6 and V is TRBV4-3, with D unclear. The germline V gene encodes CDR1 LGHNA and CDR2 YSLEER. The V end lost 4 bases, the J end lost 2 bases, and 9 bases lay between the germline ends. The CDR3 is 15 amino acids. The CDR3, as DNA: TGCGCCAGCAGCCCCTCGGGTACTGGGGCCAACGTCCTGACTTTC. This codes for CASSPSGTGANVLTF.

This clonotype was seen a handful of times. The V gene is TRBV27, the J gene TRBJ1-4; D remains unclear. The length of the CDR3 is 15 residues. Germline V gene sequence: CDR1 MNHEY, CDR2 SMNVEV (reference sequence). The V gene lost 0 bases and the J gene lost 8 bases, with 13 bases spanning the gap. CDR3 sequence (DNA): TGTGCCAGCAGTTTATCGTGGAATATTGGGGAAAAACTGTTTTTT. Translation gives CASSLSWNIGEKLFF.

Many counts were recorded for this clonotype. The CDR3 bases are TGTGCCAGCAGTGAGCCGGGAAGAGCCCACAATGAGCAGTTCTTC. Translation: CASSEPGRAHNEQFF. This chain links TRBV12-3 or TRBV12-4 with TRBJ2-1, with D possibly TRBD2 on 5 matching bases. The CDR3 extends over 15 amino acids. The ends were cut back, 5 bases at V and 5 bases at J, with 16 bases in the middle.